This T cell receptor beta chain is from a study of T cells in Graves' hyperthyroidism and ophthalmopathy. Study-level information: Before treatment of any kind, peripheral blood was taken at initial diagnosis.

After removal of 5 bases from V and 0 bases from J, the junction contained 5 bases not matched to a gene. The CDR3 contains 17 residues. The germline CDR1 and CDR2 sequences are MDHEN and SYDVKM. General observations from the study: Model output signaled ophthalmopathy a median about 6.3 months ahead of onset. Also found in blood were most expanded thyroid clonotypes above 0.001.

RNA transcripts served as the template for amplifying TCR beta CDR3 regions. The primer set for the first-round RT-PCR of the TCR CDR3 was HTBI. MiXCR, applied by TCRdb to the multiplex PCR reads, yields one record per CDR3 protein. Among 250,000 to 350,000 distinct CDR3 sequences, roughly 22% were seen once, and the ten largest hold around two thirds. This clonotype came up many times. Its antigen remains unknown. The chain uses TRBV28 and TRBJ2-3; 13 nucleotides line up with TRBD2. This TCR came from a man aged 30 to 45 with Graves' ophthalmopathy. Sequenced: blood. The CDR3 reads CASSGGTSGASTDTQYF. The CDR3, as DNA: TGTGCCAGCAGTGGCGGGACTAGCGGGGCTAGCACAGATACGCAGTATTTT.